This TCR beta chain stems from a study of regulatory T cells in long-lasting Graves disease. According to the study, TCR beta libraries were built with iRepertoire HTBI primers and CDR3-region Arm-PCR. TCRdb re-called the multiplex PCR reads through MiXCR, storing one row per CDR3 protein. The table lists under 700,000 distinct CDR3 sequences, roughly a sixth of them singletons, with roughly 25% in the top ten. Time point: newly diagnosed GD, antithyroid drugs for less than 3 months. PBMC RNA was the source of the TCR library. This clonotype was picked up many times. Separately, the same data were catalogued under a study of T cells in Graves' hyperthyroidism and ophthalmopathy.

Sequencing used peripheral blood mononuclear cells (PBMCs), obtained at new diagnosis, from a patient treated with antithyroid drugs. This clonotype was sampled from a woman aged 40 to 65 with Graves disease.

The CDR3 here is CAISDRLGGGTEAFF. The CDR3 DNA reads TGTGCCATCAGTGATAGATTAGGGGGTGGTACTGAAGCTTTCTTT. The chain uses TRBV10-3 and TRBJ1-1; maybe TRBD1 (6 bases). The CDR3 runs 15 residues. Trimming removed 3 bases at V and 5 bases at J, with 16 bases between. The V gene's germline CDR1 is ENHRY and CDR2 SYGVKD.